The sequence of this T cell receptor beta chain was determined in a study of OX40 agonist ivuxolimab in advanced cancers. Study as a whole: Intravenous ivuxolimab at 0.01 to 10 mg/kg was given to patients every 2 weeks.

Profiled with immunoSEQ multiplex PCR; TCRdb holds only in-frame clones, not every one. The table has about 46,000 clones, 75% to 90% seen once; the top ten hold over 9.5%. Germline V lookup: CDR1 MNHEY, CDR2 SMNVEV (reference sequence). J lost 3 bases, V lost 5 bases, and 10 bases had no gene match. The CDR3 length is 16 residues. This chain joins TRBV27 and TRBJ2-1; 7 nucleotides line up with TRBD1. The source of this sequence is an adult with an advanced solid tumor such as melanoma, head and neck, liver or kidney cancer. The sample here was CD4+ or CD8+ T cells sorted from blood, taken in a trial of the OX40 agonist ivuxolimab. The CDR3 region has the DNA TGTGCCAGCAGTGCCACCCCGGGACAGCTCTACAATGAGCAGTTCTTC. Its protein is CASSATPGQLYNEQFF.